The clone carrying this T cell receptor (beta chain) was observed a few times. Its antigen is unknown. The source of the sample is a study of a mutant IDH1 vaccine in newly diagnosed glioma. Across the whole study: Sex distribution of treated patients was about 62% male and roughly 40% female; mean age was around 40 years. Pretreatment consisted of radiotherapy, temozolomide, or both, with most receiving both.

TCRdb's table, derived via immunoSEQ multiplex PCR, lists solely in-frame clones and lacks some. The sample consists of about 70,000 clones, about 86% of them appearing once. Time point noted: baseline, week 1 (first vaccination visit). Treatment given: pre-vaccination baseline after standard-of-care therapy. Findings and limits, study-wide: Vaccination induced immune responses in about 93% of patients.

The TCR comes from a woman aged 18-29 years with glioma. Some clones in this sample may be carry-over from other donors' samples. Here the sequenced sample was peripheral blood mononuclear cells (PBMCs), taken from a glioma patient treated with radiotherapy, temozolomide or both.

The CDR3, as DNA: TGCAGCGTTGAACTAATGGTACAGCGAGAAAAACTGTTTTTT. Translated: CSVELMVQREKLFF. The rearrangement links TRBV29-1 to TRBJ1-4; D call uncertain. V gave up 2 bases and J gave up 8 bases, with 15 bases separating them. Germline V CDR1 and CDR2: SQVTM, ANQGSEA. The length of the CDR3 is 14 residues. Full variable domain (rest looked up from reference TRBV29-1 and TRBJ1-4): SAVISQKPSRDICQRGTSLTIQCQVDSQVTMMFWYRQQPGQSLTLIATANQGSEATYESGFVIDKFPISRPNLTFSTLTVSNMSPEDSSIYLCSVELMVQREKLFFGSGTQLSVL.